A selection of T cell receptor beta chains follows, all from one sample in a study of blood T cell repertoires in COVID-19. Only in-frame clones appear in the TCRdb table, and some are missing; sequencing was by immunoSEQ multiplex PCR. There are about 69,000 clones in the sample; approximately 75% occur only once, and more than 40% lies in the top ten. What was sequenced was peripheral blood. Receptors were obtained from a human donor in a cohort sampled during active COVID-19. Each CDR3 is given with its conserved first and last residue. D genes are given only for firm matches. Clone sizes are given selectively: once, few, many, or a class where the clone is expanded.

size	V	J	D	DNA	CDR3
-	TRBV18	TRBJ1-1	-	TGTGCCAGCTCACCAGACGGGCAAGGGGGAGCTTTCTTT	CASSPDGQGGAFF
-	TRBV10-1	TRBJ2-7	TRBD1	TGCGCCAGCATGGTTCAGGACAGGGGGCGCGGGTACGAGCAGTACTTC	CASMVQDRGRGYEQYF
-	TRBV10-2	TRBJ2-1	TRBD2	TGCGCCAGCAGGACTGGGACCGGGGGGGGCAATGAGCAGTTCTTC	CASRTGTGGGNEQFF
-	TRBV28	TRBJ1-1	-	TGTGCCAGCAGTTCCCATGCCCCCAGCACTGAAGCTTTCTTT	CASSSHAPSTEAFF
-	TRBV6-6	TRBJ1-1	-	TGTGCCAGCAGTTACTCCTCAGAACACACTGAAGCTTTCTTT	CASSYSSEHTEAFF
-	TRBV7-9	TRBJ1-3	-	TGTGCCACCCAAGCGGGGTTCTCTGGAAACACCATATATTTT	CATQAGFSGNTIYF
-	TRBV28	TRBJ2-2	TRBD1	TGTGCCAGCAGGGCCCCGGGACAGGGGAACGGGGAGCTGTTTTTT	CASRAPGQGNGELFF
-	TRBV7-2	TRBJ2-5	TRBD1	TGTGCCAGCAGCTTAGCGTTACAGGGGCGGGAGACCCAGTACTTC	CASSLALQGRETQYF
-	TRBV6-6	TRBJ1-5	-	TGTGCCATTAAGGGGTATAGCAATCAGCCCCAGCATTTT	CAIKGYSNQPQHF
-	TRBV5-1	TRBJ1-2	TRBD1	TGCGCCAGCAGCCCACAGGGGCAAGGCTACACCTTC	CASSPQGQGYTF
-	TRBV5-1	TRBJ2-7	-	TGCGCCAGCAGCTTGGACAGGGACTACGAGCAGTACTTC	CASSLDRDYEQYF
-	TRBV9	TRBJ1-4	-	TGTGCCAGCAGCGTAGACAGGGACCGTGAAAAACTGTTTTTT	CASSVDRDREKLFF
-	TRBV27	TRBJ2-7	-	TGTGCCAGCAGTTTGGCCAGGACTTTGAACGAGCAGTACTTC	CASSLARTLNEQYF
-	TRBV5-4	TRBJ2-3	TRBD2	TGTGCCAGCAGTTCCGTCGGCGGGAGGGGCACAGATACGCAGTATTTT	CASSSVGGRGTDTQYF
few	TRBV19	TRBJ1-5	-	TGTGCCAGTACAGAGACAGATAGCAATCAGCCCCAGCATTTT	CASTETDSNQPQHF
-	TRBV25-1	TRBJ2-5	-	TGTGCCAGCAGTGAATACCCGTCAGTACAAGAGACCCAGTACTTC	CASSEYPSVQETQYF
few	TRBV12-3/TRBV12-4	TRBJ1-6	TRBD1	TGTGCCAGCGGGACAGGATCTTCACCCCTCCACTTT	CASGTGSSPLHF
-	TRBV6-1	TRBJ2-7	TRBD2	TGTGCCAGCAGTGAAGCTAGCGGGGGACTATACGAGCAGTACTTC	CASSEASGGLYEQYF
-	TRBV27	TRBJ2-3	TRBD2	TGTGCCAGCCGACTAGCGGGGGCGACAGATACGCAGTATTTT	CASRLAGATDTQYF
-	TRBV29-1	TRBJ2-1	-	TGCAGCGTTGCGCAGGCAGACAATGAGCAGTTCTTC	CSVAQADNEQFF
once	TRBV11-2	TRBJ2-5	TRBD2	TGTGCCAGCAGCTTAGGTTTGGGGGGGAGTGGGGAGACCCAGTACTTC	CASSLGLGGSGETQYF
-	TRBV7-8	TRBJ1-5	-	TGTGCCAGCAGCTTAGCACAGGGAGGCAATCAGCCCCAGCATTTT	CASSLAQGGNQPQHF
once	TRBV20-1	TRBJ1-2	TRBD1	TGCAGTGCTAGTGGGACAGTCTATGGCTACACCTTC	CSASGTVYGYTF
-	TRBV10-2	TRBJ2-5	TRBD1	TGCGCCAGCAGGACAGGGGGTGGAGAGACCCAGTACTTC	CASRTGGGETQYF
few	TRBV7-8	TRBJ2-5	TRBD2	TGTGCCAGCAGCCCCCAGGAGGGAGGGCTCCGGGGAGAGACCCAGTACTTC	CASSPQEGGLRGETQYF
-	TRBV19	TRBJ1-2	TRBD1	TGTGCCAGTAGTGTCGACAGGGTTGGCTACACCTTC	CASSVDRVGYTF
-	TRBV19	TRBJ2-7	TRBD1	TGTGCCAGTAGGGCCGGGACAGGGGGCGAGCAGTACTTC	CASRAGTGGEQYF
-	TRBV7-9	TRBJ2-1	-	TGTGCCAGCAGCTCCCGGGACGGGAGATACAATGAGCAGTTCTTC	CASSSRDGRYNEQFF
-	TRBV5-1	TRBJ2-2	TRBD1	TGCGCCAGCACCCCGAGTGGGACAGAGGGCACCGGGGAGCTGTTTTTT	CASTPSGTEGTGELFF
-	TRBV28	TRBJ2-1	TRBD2	TGTGCCAGCAGTTTCATAGCGGGAGCCCTTACCTACAATGAGCAGTTCTTC	CASSFIAGALTYNEQFF
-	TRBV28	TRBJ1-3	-	TGTGCCACCTCCCGGGGTCGGACTGGAAACACCATATATTTT	CATSRGRTGNTIYF
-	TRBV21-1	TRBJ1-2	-	TGTGCCAGCAGCGTCGACAGGGCCTATGGCTACACCTTC	CASSVDRAYGYTF
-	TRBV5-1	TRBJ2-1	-	TGCGCCAGCAGCTTGGCGGGTTTGACTCGGCAGTTCTTC	CASSLAGLTRQFF
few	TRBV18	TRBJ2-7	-	TGTGCCAGCTCACCTGGTACAGGGAGCTCCTACGAGCAGTACTTC	CASSPGTGSSYEQYF
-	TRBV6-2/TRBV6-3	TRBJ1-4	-	TGTGCCAGCAGTGTCCCTTCCGGTCTTGCGGGAAAACTGTTTTTT	CASSVPSGLAGKLFF
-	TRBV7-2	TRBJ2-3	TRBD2	TGTGCCAGCAGCACCCCCACCCCGACTAGCGGGAGTGCGAGAGATACGCAGTATTTT	CASSTPTPTSGSARDTQYF
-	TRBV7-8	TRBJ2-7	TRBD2	TGTGCCAGCAGCTTAGTACTAGCGGGGGCCTACGAGCAGTACTTC	CASSLVLAGAYEQYF
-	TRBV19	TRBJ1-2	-	TGTGCCAGTACCATCACCTTCCGGACAGAGATCTATGGCTACACCTTC	CASTITFRTEIYGYTF
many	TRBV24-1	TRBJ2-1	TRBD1	TGTGCCACCAGTGATCCATCAGGGGGCGGCTACAATGAGCAGTTCTTC	CATSDPSGGGYNEQFF
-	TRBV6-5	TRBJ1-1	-	TGTGCCAGCAGACGGGGACACTTGAACACTGAAGCTTTCTTT	CASRRGHLNTEAFF
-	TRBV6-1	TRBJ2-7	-	TGTGCCAGCAGTGAACCTGGAGGGGGGGCTCACCCCTCCTACGAGCAGTACTTC	CASSEPGGGAHPSYEQYF
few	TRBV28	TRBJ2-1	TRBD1	TGTGCCAGCAGCCTCCGGGACAGGGGGAGGAATGAGCAGTTCTTC	CASSLRDRGRNEQFF
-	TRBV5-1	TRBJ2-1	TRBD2	TGCGCCAGCAGCTTGGAACGGGGGGGAAACAATGAGCAGTTCTTC	CASSLERGGNNEQFF
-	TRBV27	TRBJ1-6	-	TGTGCCAGCAGTACAGGAGCCCATCCCTATAATTCACCCCTCTACTTT	CASSTGAHPYNSPLYF
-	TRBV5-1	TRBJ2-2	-	TGCGCCAGCAACGACGGGGTGAACACCGGGGAGCTGTTTTTT	CASNDGVNTGELFF
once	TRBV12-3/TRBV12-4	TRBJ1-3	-	TGTGCCAGCAGTTTAAGAGGGAGCACCATATATTTT	CASSLRGSTIYF